This TCR beta chain was sequenced for a study of T cell clonotyping in hematopoietic cell transplantation (dated by TCRdb to about 2021). With respect to the entire study: Recipient samples taken before transplant were collected after cytoreduction. Patient recruitment ran from 2015 to early 2017, and follow-up continued until late 2020 or death. A total of roughly 130 blood samples were collected in the study from a few dozen consecutive transplant recipients and their related donors. Paper-wide results and their limitations: Just a small fraction of recipient repertoires overlapped with donor repertoires, and more than 95% appeared de novo at the given depth. Donor and pretransplant recipient Inverse Simpson Index values predicted broader posttransplant TCR repertoire diversity. The sample size was limited and the cells went unsorted, which meant the CD4 and CD8 repertoire contributions could not be told apart. After transplant, TCR diversity in recipients dropped, and pathologically expanded clonotypes climbed progressively between day 30 and day 180.

The junction carries 12 bases between V and J, which are trimmed by 3 bases and 4 bases respectively. As encoded in the germline V gene (reference sequence), CDR1 is LNHDA while CDR2 is SQIVND. From cysteine to phenylalanine, the CDR3 is 14 amino acids long. Left in the record is the CDR3 DNA by itself, 42 bases read in frame from the first base. Comment on this clone: No antigen is known for it. No base qualities exist here, and no much larger clone lies one base off it.

The time point label here, explained by the study, means: recipient sample about 28 days before transplant, after cytoreduction. Blood samples were obtained from recipients approximately 28 days before transplant and at days 30, 100 and 180 after transplant. Nuclei Lysis Solution was used to extract genomic DNA from fresh or cryopreserved unfractionated peripheral blood mononuclear cells. With the immunoSEQ assay, which is a bias-controlled multiplex PCR relying on V- and J-specific primers, TCR beta CDR3 regions were amplified from genomic DNA. In a second PCR step, the CDR3 amplicons were tagged with a proprietary barcode plus Illumina adapter sequences. An Illumina MiSeq instrument was used to sequence the CDR3 libraries. In the paper's pipeline: Export and quality control were done with immunoSEQ Analyzer 3.0, while downstream analyses used R Bioconductor and Immunarch. Only productive rearrangements within the normalized downsampled data set were used in the calculation of repertoire metrics. In the normalized cohort, a clonotype counted as pathologically expanded if the clonotype was larger than 5 templates. The Inverse Simpson Index served as the measure of repertoire diversity. To capture all clonotypes, the CMV-specificity analyses were run on the non-normalized data set. This immuneACCESS table, as held by TCRdb, lists in-frame sequences with V and J called but not all clones. Of the missing ones, under half trace to an unresolved V gene in checked studies; the others have no known cause. The V and J calls and clone size come from that table; D and trimming were worked out from the DNA. For this sample the table gives about 41,000 clones, of which 85% were detected only once. The top ten clonotypes cover roughly 3.1% of the sample.

This material consisted of peripheral blood mononuclear cells, taken before stem cell transplant. The chain joins TRBV19 to TRBJ2-5; a weak D assignment points to TRBD2 (5 bases agree). This TCR derives from a man aged 60 to 75 with acute myeloid leukemia. Some clones in this sample may be carry-over from other donors' samples. At the DNA level, the sequence is TGTGCCAGTAGTATTATGGCTAGCAGAGAGACCCAGTACTTC. It specifies CASSIMASRETQYF. The CDR3, completed at both ends by the reference TRBV19 and TRBJ2-5 genes, gives the full variable domain DGGITQSPKYLFRKEGQNVTLSCEQNLNHDAMYWYRQDPGQGLRLIYYSQIVNDFQKGDIAEGYSVSREKKESFPLTVTSAQKNPTAFYLCASSIMASRETQYFGPGTRLLVL.